These 22 T cell receptor beta chains share one sample of origin, sequenced in a study of T cells after yellow fever vaccination. MiXCR was run by TCRdb on the 5' RACE reads, yielding one entry per CDR3 protein. The table records a few hundred thousand distinct CDR3 sequences, about 4% of them present only once. The specimen was PBMCs, collected 5 days after the yellow fever booster vaccination. All receptors come from a man between 18 and 35 years old who received the YFV17D yellow fever vaccine.

The chain is built from TRBV11-2 and TRBJ1-1; D not certain. With 4 bases removed from V and 8 bases from J, the gap between germline ends came to 20 bases. Per the germline V gene, CDR1 is SGHAT and CDR2 is FQNNGV. The CDR3 has 15 residues. The CDR3 reads CASSSRAGVSEEAFF. CDR3 nucleotide sequence: TGTGCCAGCAGCTCGCGAGCTGGGGTCAGTGAGGAAGCTTTCTTT.

This clonotype appeared a few times. The chain carries TRBV6-5 and TRBJ2-1; D not resolved. The germline gives CDR1 MNHEY, CDR2 SVGAGI. The CDR3 is 14 residues long. The ends were cut back, 6 bases at V and 8 bases at J, with 17 bases in the middle. CDR3 in DNA: TGTGCCAGCAGACTCTTACCAGGTGGCGATGAGCAGTTCTTC. Translated: CASRLLPGGDEQFF.

This clonotype has a handful of counts. The chain links TRBV6-5 to TRBJ1-3; D ambiguous. Per the germline V gene, CDR1 is MNHEY and CDR2 is SVGAGI. The CDR3 totals 15 residues. Trimming shortened V by 0 bases and J by 0 bases, and 6 bases separated the two germline ends. This CDR3 is CASSYSGLSGNTIYF. The CDR3 DNA follows: TGTGCCAGCAGTTACTCAGGCCTCTCTGGAAACACCATATATTTT.

This clonotype was detected a few times. CDR3 coding DNA: TGTGCCAGCAGCCTGACAGGGGGGCCAGAGACCCAGTACTTC. Its protein product is CASSLTGGPETQYF. V is TRBV6-5 and J is TRBJ2-5; TRBD1 matches 9 bases. V was clipped by 6 bases and J by 4 bases; unmatched bases: 6. The germline V gene has CDR1 MNHEY and CDR2 SVGAGI. The CDR3 loop spans 14 amino acids.

At least ten counts were recorded for this clonotype. The J gene is TRBJ2-6, the V gene TRBV28; D may match TRBD1 or TRBD2 (6 bases each). The CDR3 covers 21 residues. The V gene's germline CDR1 is MDHEN and CDR2 SYDVKM. The V gene lost 5 bases and the J gene lost 1 base, with 27 bases spanning the gap. In DNA, the CDR3 is TGTGCCAGCAGTCAGGGGAGGATGGCTAAGTCTTTCAAATCTGGGGCCAACGTCCTGACTTTC. Translation gives CASSQGRMAKSFKSGANVLTF. Combining the CDR3 with reference TRBV28 and TRBJ2-6 gives the whole variable domain DVKVTQSSRYLVKRTGEKVFLECVQDMDHENMFWYRQDPGLGLRLIYFSYDVKMKEKGDIPEGYSVSREKKERFSLILESASTNQTSMYLCASSQGRMAKSFKSGANVLTFGAGSRLTVL.

This clonotype was seen only a few times. The J gene is TRBJ2-1, the V gene TRBV19, with TRBD2 matching over 8 bases. The CDR3 runs to 17 residues. Per germline, CDR1 LNHDA and CDR2 SQIVND (reference sequence). Germline trimming cut 4 bases from V and 4 bases from J; bases unmatched to any gene: 12. CDR3 amino acids: CASSTLWYSGVYNEQFF. CDR3 nucleotide sequence: TGTGCCAGTAGTACCCTCTGGTATAGCGGGGTTTACAATGAGCAGTTCTTC.

This clonotype was counted only a few times. V usage is TRBV25-1 and J usage is TRBJ2-3; 8 bases match TRBD2. CDR3 length: 17 residues. The V gene's germline CDR1 is MGHDK and CDR2 SYGVNS. V was pared by 2 bases and J by 2 bases, with 9 bases of the junction left unmatched. CDR3 in amino acids: CASSERASGGPTDTQYF. In DNA form, the CDR3 reads TGTGCCAGCAGTGAACGGGCGAGCGGGGGACCCACAGATACGCAGTATTTT.

The chain is built from TRBV6-5 and TRBJ2-7; D remains ambiguous. The germline gives CDR1 MNHEY, CDR2 SVGAGI. V gave up 6 bases and J gave up 1 base, with 10 bases separating them. The CDR3 is made up of 13 amino acids. In DNA form, the CDR3 reads TGTGCCAGCAGCCCAGGAGTTTCCTACGAGCAGTACTTC. Its translation is CASSPGVSYEQYF.

CDR3 sequence (DNA): TGTGCCAGCAGGCCCGGCGGGGGCGCGGGCGACAATGAGCAGTTCTTC. This gives the protein CASRPGGGAGDNEQFF. J is TRBJ2-1 and V is TRBV7-8; perhaps TRBD2 as D (7 bases). V was shortened by 6 bases and J by 5 bases, with 20 bases between the two germline ends. CDR3 length: 16 residues. Germline CDR1 and CDR2: SGHVS and FQNEAQ.

This clonotype was counted at least ten times. The genes are TRBV7-3 and TRBJ2-1; 9 bases map to TRBD2. This CDR3 is built from 15 residues. From germline, CDR1 is SGHTA and CDR2 FQGTGA. V shed 4 bases and J 7 bases; nucleotides not matched to a gene: 8. CDR3 nucleotides: TGTGCCAGCAGCTCCCGCGGGGGGGCCGCAAATGAGCAGTTCTTC. Translating it yields CASSSRGGAANEQFF.

This clonotype was found a few times. This sequence joins TRBV10-3 and TRBJ2-3; 9 nucleotides match TRBD1. This CDR3 contains 14 residues. Germline CDR1 and CDR2: ENHRY and SYGVKD. Unmatched junction bases numbered 5, after V lost 8 bases and J lost 2 bases. This CDR3 reads CAIGQGRDTDTQYF. For the CDR3, the DNA is TGTGCCATCGGACAGGGGCGAGACACAGATACGCAGTATTTT.

This clonotype was seen more than once but under ten times. The chain is built from TRBV5-1 and TRBJ1-6, with D hard to call. Per germline, CDR1 SGHRS and CDR2 YFSETQ. The ends were cut back, 2 bases at V and 0 bases at J, with 12 bases in the middle. The CDR3 is made up of 17 amino acids. CDR3 sequence (DNA): TGCGCCAGCAGCTTTGACCTTTTAAGCTCCTATAATTCACCCCTCCACTTT. Translating gives CASSFDLLSSYNSPLHF.

Only a few counts were recorded for this clonotype. The V and J genes are TRBV12-3 or TRBV12-4 and TRBJ1-1; D unclear. V shed 6 bases and J shed 9 bases, with 23 bases lying between them. The CDR3 sequence is 15 residues long. This CDR3 is CASRTIAANGGKAFF. DNA of the CDR3: TGTGCCAGCAGAACCATCGCGGCCAACGGAGGTAAAGCTTTCTTT.

The sample holds a few counts of this clonotype. The rearrangement links TRBV4-1 to TRBJ1-1, with D uncertain. The CDR3 has 14 amino acids. Trimming took 0 bases from V and 4 from J, leaving 9 bases between them. Germline CDR1 is MGHRA and CDR2 is YSYEKL. The CDR3 nucleotides are TGCGCCAGCAGCCAAGATGGGAAGTCCACTGAAGCTTTCTTT. Translating gives CASSQDGKSTEAFF.

The table lists this clonotype with a few counts. V gene TRBV30 combines with J gene TRBJ2-1; D unclear. V lost 4 bases, J lost 1 base, and 8 bases lay in between. CDR1 is GTSNPN and CDR2 is SVGIG in the germline V gene (reference sequence). CDR3 length: 13 residues. CDR3 nucleotide sequence: TGTGCCTGGACCCGAGGATCCTACAATGAGCAGTTCTTC. This translates into CAWTRGSYNEQFF.

This clonotype has only a few counts. V is TRBV29-1 and J is TRBJ1-2; D remains ambiguous. With 3 bases removed from V and 8 bases from J, the gap between germline ends came to 10 bases. Germline V gene sequence: CDR1 SQVTM, CDR2 ANQGSEA. This CDR3 spans 11 amino acids. Written as DNA, the CDR3 is TGCAGCGTTGATGAGTCGGGGGGCTACACCTTC. This translates into CSVDESGGYTF.

The chain uses TRBV9 and TRBJ1-2; D is unresolved. Looked up from germline, CDR1 is SGDLS and CDR2 is YYNGEE. The CDR3 runs 19 residues. V lost 0 bases to trimming and J lost 4 bases, with 25 bases between them. CDR3 region: CASSVGAPFTDGFGYGYTF. CDR3 nucleotide sequence: TGTGCCAGCAGCGTAGGGGCCCCGTTTACGGACGGCTTTGGCTATGGCTACACCTTC.

This sequence joins TRBV20-1 and TRBJ1-2; D uncertain. CDR1 is DFQATT, CDR2 SNEGSKA, per germline (reference sequence). The CDR3 covers 15 residues. V was clipped by 1 base and J by 6 bases, with 18 bases between them. CDR3 in DNA: TGCAGTGCTAGAGGACTTCCCCGGCAAATCCATGGCTACACCTTC. Its translation is CSARGLPRQIHGYTF.

The J gene is TRBJ2-3, the V gene TRBV7-2; D uncertain. Germline loops: CDR1 SGHTA, CDR2 FQGNSA. V lost 5 bases to trimming and J lost 1 base, with 10 bases between them. CDR3 length: 14 amino acids. Written as DNA, the CDR3 is TGTGCCAGCAGCCGCCGTCAGGGCACAGATACGCAGTATTTT. Residues: CASSRRQGTDTQYF. Filled out from reference TRBV7-2 and TRBJ2-3, the complete variable domain reads GAGVSQSPSNKVTEKGKDVELRCDPISGHTALYWYRQSLGQGLEFLIYFQGNSAPDKSGLPSDRFSAERTGGSVSTLTIQRTQQEDSAVYLCASSRRQGTDTQYFGPGTRLTVL.

This chain uses TRBV7-9 with TRBJ2-4, with D unclear. Germline V gives CDR1 SEHNR, CDR2 FQNEAQ (reference sequence). The V end was cut by 4 bases, the J end by 0 bases, with 10 bases between. CDR3 length equals 15 residues. The CDR3 loop is CASSWPGPAKNIQYF. The CDR3 nucleotides are TGTGCCAGCAGCTGGCCCGGACCAGCCAAAAACATTCAGTACTTC.

The chain employs TRBV7-8 and TRBJ1-3; D is possibly TRBD1 (5 bases). Germline CDR1 SGHVS, CDR2 FQNEAQ. The germline V and J ends were trimmed by 5 bases and 3 bases, with 17 bases remaining between them. The CDR3 runs to 16 residues. The CDR3 DNA sequence: TGTGCCAGCAGCACCGGATCCGGGGCCGGTGGAAACACCATATATTTT. The encoded protein is CASSTGSGAGGNTIYF.

This clonotype has only a few counts. The chain is built from TRBV6-5 and TRBJ2-1; D is ambiguous. CDR3 size: 15 residues. V lost 5 bases to trimming and J lost 9 bases, with 20 bases between them. Per the germline V gene, CDR1 is MNHEY and CDR2 is SVGAGI. The CDR3 protein is CASSHRTLPNSEQFF. As DNA, the CDR3 is TGTGCCAGCAGTCACAGAACCCTACCGAATAGTGAGCAGTTCTTC.